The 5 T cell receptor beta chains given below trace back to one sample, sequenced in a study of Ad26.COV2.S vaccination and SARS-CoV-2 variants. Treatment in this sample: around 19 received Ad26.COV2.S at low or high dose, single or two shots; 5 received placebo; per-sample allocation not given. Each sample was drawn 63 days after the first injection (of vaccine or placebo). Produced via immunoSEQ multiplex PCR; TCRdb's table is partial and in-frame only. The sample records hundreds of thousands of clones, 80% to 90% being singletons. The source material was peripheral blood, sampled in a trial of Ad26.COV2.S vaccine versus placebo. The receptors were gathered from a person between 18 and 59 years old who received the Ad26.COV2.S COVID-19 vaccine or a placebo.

The CDR3 is CASSYVSARATNEKLFF. In DNA form, the CDR3 reads TGTGCCAGCAGTTACGTCTCAGCGAGGGCAACTAATGAAAAACTGTTTTTT. J is TRBJ1-4 and V is TRBV6-2 or TRBV6-3; D uncertain. The CDR3 is made up of 17 amino acids. CDR1 is MNHEY and CDR2 is SVGEGT in the germline V gene. V was trimmed by 2 bases and J by 0 bases, leaving 13 bases between them.

CDR3: CASSYMTRSEQFF. CDR3 coding DNA: TGTGCCAGCAGTTACATGACTCGATCTGAGCAGTTCTTC. V and J are TRBV6-5 and TRBJ2-1; D is undetermined. V dropped 2 bases and J dropped 9 bases, with 11 bases sitting between them. Germline lookup yields CDR1 MNHEY and CDR2 SVGAGI. The CDR3 runs to 13 residues.

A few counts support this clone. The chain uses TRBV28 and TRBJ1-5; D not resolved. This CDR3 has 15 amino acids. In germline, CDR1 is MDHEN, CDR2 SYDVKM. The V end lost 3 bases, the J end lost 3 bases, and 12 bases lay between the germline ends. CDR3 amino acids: CASSFHERVNQPQHF. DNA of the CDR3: TGTGCCAGCAGTTTCCACGAAAGGGTCAATCAGCCCCAGCATTTT. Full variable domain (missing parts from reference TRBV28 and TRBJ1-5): DVKVTQSSRYLVKRTGEKVFLECVQDMDHENMFWYRQDPGLGLRLIYFSYDVKMKEKGDIPEGYSVSREKKERFSLILESASTNQTSMYLCASSFHERVNQPQHFGDGTRLSIL.

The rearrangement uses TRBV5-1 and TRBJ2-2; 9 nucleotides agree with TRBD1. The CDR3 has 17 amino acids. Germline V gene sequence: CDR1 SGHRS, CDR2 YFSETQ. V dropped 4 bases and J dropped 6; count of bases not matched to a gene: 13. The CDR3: CASSPYFRDRAPGELFF. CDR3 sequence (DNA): TGCGCCAGCAGCCCTTATTTCCGGGACAGGGCTCCCGGGGAGCTGTTTTTT.

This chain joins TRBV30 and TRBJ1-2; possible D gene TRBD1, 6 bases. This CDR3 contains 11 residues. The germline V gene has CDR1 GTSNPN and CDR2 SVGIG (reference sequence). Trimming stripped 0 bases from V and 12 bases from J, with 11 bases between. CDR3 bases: TGTGCCTGGAGTGTAGGGGGGGGACACACCTTC. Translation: CAWSVGGGHTF. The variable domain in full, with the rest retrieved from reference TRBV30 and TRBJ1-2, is SQTIHQWPATLVQPVGSPLSLECTVEGTSNPNLYWYRQAAGRGLQLLFYSVGIGQISSEVPQNLSASRPQDRQFILSSKKLLLSDSGFYLCAWSVGGGHTFGSGTRLTVV.